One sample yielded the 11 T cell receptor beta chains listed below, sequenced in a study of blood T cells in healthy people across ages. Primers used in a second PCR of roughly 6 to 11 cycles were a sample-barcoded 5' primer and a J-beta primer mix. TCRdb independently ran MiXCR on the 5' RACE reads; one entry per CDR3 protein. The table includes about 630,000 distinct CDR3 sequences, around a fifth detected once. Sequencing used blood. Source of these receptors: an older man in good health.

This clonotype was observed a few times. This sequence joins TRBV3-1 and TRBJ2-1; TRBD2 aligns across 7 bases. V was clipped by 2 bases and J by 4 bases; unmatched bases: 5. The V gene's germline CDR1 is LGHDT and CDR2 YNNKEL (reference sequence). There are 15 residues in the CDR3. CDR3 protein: CASSQMAGAYNEQFF. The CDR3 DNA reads TGTGCCAGCAGCCAAATGGCGGGAGCGTACAATGAGCAGTTCTTC.

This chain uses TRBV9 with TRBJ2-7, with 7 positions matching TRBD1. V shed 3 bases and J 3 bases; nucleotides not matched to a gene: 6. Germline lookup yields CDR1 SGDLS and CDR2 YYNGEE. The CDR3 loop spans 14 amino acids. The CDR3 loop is CASSGRDSFYEQYF. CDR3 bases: TGTGCCAGCAGCGGCCGGGACAGTTTCTACGAGCAGTACTTC.

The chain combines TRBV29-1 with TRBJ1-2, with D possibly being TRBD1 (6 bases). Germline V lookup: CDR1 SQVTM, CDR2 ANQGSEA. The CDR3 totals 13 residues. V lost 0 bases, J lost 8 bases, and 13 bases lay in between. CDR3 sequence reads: CSVEETGLQGYTF. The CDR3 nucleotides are TGCAGCGTTGAAGAAACAGGGTTACAGGGCTACACCTTC.

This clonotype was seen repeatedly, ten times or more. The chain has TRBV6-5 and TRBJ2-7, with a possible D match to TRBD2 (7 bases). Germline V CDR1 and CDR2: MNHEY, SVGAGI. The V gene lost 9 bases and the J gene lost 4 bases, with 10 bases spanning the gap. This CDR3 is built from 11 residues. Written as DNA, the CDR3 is TGTGCCAGGGGGGGGGCTTACGAGCAGTACTTC. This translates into CARGGAYEQYF.

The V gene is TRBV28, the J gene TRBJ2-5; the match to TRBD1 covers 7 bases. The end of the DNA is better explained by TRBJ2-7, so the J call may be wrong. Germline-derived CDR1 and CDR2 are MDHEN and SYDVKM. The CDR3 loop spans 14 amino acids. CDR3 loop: CASSTGASSYEQYF. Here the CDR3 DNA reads TGTGCCAGCAGTACAGGGGCCAGCTCCTACGAGCAGTACTTC.

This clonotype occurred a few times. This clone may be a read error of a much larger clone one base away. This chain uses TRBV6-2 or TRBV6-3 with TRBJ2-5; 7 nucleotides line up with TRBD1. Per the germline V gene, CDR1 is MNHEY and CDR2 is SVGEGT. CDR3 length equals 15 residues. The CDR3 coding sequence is TGTGCCAGCACGGAACAGGGGAAAGCTCCAGAGACCCAGTGCTTC. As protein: CASTEQGKAPETQCF.

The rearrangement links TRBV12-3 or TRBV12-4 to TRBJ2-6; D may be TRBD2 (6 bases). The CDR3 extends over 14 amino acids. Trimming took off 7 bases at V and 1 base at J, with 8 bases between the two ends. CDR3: CASKGRSGANVLTF. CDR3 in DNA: TGTGCCAGCAAAGGGAGGTCTGGGGCCAACGTCCTGACTTTC.

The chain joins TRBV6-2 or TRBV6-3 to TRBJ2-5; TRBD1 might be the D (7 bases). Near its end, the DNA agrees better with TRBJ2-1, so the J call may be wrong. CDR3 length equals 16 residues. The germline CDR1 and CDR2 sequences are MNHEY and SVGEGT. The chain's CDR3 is CASSQRRTTGRNEQFF. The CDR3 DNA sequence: TGTGCCAGCAGTCAACGCCGAACGACAGGGAGGAATGAGCAGTTCTTC.

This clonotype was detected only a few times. The DNA for the CDR3 is TGCAGCCGGCCAGGACTAGCTCAAGAGACCCAGTACTTC. Translation: CSRPGLAQETQYF. This chain links TRBV29-1 with TRBJ2-5; TRBD2 matches 8 bases. Germline CDR1 reads SQVTM; CDR2 reads ANQGSEA. The CDR3 runs 13 residues. V shed 8 bases, J shed 2 bases, and the junction held 7 bases outside the gene matches.

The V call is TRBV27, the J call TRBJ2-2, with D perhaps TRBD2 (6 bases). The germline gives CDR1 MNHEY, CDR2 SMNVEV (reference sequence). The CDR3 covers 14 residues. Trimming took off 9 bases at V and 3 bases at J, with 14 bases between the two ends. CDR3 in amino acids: CASGAGRHTGELFF. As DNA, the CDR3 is TGTGCCAGTGGAGCGGGTCGGCACACCGGGGAGCTGTTTTTT.

For the CDR3, the DNA is TGTGCCAGCAGTGAAGTCCTCCCCCCGGGAGGTAATTCACCCCTCCACTTT. This gives the protein CASSEVLPPGGNSPLHF. This chain joins TRBV6-1 and TRBJ1-6; the D is unclear. Germline CDR1 MNHNS, CDR2 SASEGT. This CDR3 is built from 17 residues. Trimming shortened V by 1 base and J by 6 bases, and 16 bases separated the two germline ends.